A single sample is the source of the 11 T cell receptor beta chains below, sequenced in a study of T cell changes during pregnancy in multiple sclerosis. Generated by immunoSEQ multiplex PCR, the TCRdb table keeps only in-frame clones and is missing some. The table has tens of thousands of clones, 90% seen once; the top ten hold 3% to 4%. This material consisted of peripheral blood, taken in the first trimester of pregnancy. These receptors all stem from a female donor in good health, enrolled as a control in a pregnancy study.

The genes are TRBV7-2 and TRBJ1-2, with 7 positions matching TRBD1. This CDR3 spans 16 amino acids. The germline V gene has CDR1 SGHTA and CDR2 FQGNSA. The V and J ends lost 5 bases and 4 bases, in that order; junction bases with no gene match: 13. The CDR3 sequence is CASSLTPGQNAYGYTF. Written as DNA, the CDR3 is TGTGCCAGCAGCCTGACCCCGGGACAGAACGCCTATGGCTACACCTTC. Full variable domain (remainder filled in from reference TRBV7-2 and TRBJ1-2): GAGVSQSPSNKVTEKGKDVELRCDPISGHTALYWYRQSLGQGLEFLIYFQGNSAPDKSGLPSDRFSAERTGGSVSTLTIQRTQQEDSAVYLCASSLTPGQNAYGYTFGSGTRLTVV.

CDR3 in amino acids: CASSVDRRRPRNTEAFF. For the CDR3, the DNA is TGTGCCAGCAGCGTAGACCGTAGGAGGCCCCGGAACACTGAAGCTTTCTTT. V and J are TRBV9 and TRBJ1-1; the D is unclear. The germline CDR1 and CDR2 sequences are SGDLS and YYNGEE. This CDR3 has 17 residues. The V end lost 0 bases, the J end lost 1 base, and 16 bases lay between the germline ends.

V usage is TRBV5-4 and J usage is TRBJ1-2; D may be TRBD1 (6 bases). CDR1 is SGHNT and CDR2 is YYREEE in the germline V gene (reference sequence). Trimming took 6 bases from V and 0 from J, leaving 12 bases between them. The CDR3 sequence is 14 residues long. This chain's CDR3 is CASTPDRANYGYTF. The CDR3 DNA reads TGTGCCAGCACCCCGGACAGAGCTAACTATGGCTACACCTTC.

This sequence joins TRBV18 and TRBJ2-7; 7 bases map to TRBD1. Germline V lookup: CDR1 KGHSH, CDR2 LQKENI. The junction had 10 bases not matched to a gene; V was cut back by 3 bases and J by 5 bases. The CDR3 is 15 residues long. CDR3 DNA sequence: TGTGCCAGCTCACCCACAGGGGCGGAGTATGACGAGCAGTACTTC. Translated: CASSPTGAEYDEQYF. Supplemented by reference TRBV18 and TRBJ2-7, the full variable domain reads NAGVMQNPRHLVRRRGQEARLRCSPMKGHSHVYWYRQLPEEGLKFMVYLQKENIIDESGMPKERFSAEFPKEGPSILRIQQVVRGDSAAYFCASSPTGAEYDEQYFGPGTRLTVT.

This chain's CDR3 is CASSLASGGLTGELFF. The CDR3 DNA sequence: TGTGCCAGCAGCTTGGCTAGCGGGGGGCTGACCGGGGAGCTGTTTTTT. The V call is TRBV5-4, the J call TRBJ2-2; 11 positions agree with TRBD2. After removal of 0 bases from V and 5 bases from J, the junction contained 3 bases not matched to a gene. Germline lookup yields CDR1 SGHNT and CDR2 YYREEE (reference sequence). There are 16 residues in the CDR3.

The rearrangement uses TRBV19 and TRBJ1-2; perhaps TRBD1 as D (6 bases). V was trimmed by 5 bases and J by 11 bases, leaving 12 bases between them. The CDR3 is 11 amino acids. Germline CDR1 LNHDA, CDR2 SQIVND (reference sequence). The CDR3 bases are TGTGCCAGTAGTGGCTCTACAGGGTACACCTTC. It is translated as CASSGSTGYTF.

This chain joins TRBV5-1 and TRBJ1-4; tentative D call: TRBD1 (5 bases). The CDR3 extends over 15 amino acids. V lost 7 bases, J lost 0 bases, and 13 bases lay in between. Germline lookup yields CDR1 SGHRS and CDR2 YFSETQ. Here the CDR3 DNA reads TGCGCCAGCTCTGCGGGGGAAGCAACTAATGAAAAACTGTTTTTT. This codes for CASSAGEATNEKLFF.

The CDR3 DNA is TGTGCCAGCAGCCAAGATCCGTTAAAACAAGAGACCCAGTACTTC. Residues: CASSQDPLKQETQYF. The chain combines TRBV14 with TRBJ2-5; D is unclear. Germline V gene lookup returns CDR1 SGHDN and CDR2 FVKESK. The CDR3 runs to 15 residues. V lost 0 bases and J 2 bases, leaving 10 bases between the germline ends.

V gene TRBV27 combines with J gene TRBJ1-2; a possible D gene is TRBD1 (6 bases). The CDR3 runs 13 residues. Deletions cut 8 bases from V and 4 bases from J, with 14 bases between. Germline-derived CDR1 and CDR2 are MNHEY and SMNVEV (reference sequence). As DNA, the CDR3 is TGTGCCAGCCGAGGACAGTCCATCTATGGCTACACCTTC. It is translated as CASRGQSIYGYTF.

The chain has TRBV6-5 and TRBJ1-2, with D unresolved. The CDR3 sequence is 13 residues long. CDR1 is MNHEY, CDR2 SVGAGI, per germline. V was clipped by 0 bases and J by 8 bases, with 10 bases between them. The CDR3 spells CASSYSFWEGYTF. Here the CDR3 DNA reads TGTGCCAGCAGTTACTCGTTTTGGGAGGGCTACACCTTC.

This clone was observed once. The chain has TRBV4-3 and TRBJ1-4; D gene unclear. Germline V lookup: CDR1 LGHNA, CDR2 YSLEER. The CDR3 extends over 15 amino acids. The V end lost 0 bases, the J end lost 5 bases, and 10 bases lay between the germline ends. The CDR3 DNA reads TGCGCCAGCAGCCAAGAAAAGAGATTAAATGAAAAACTGTTTTTT. This gives the protein CASSQEKRLNEKLFF.